One and the same sample provided the 15 T cell receptor beta chains below, sequenced in a study of cytomegalovirus exposure and HLA in healthy donors. TCRdb's copy holds only in-frame clones and misses some; the assay was immunoSEQ multiplex PCR. The sample carries approximately 180,000 clones, approximately 86% recorded once. What was sequenced was PBMCs. All receptors derive from a man in his late teens or twenties in good health and CMV-seropositive.

V is TRBV7-2 and J is TRBJ2-4, with 9 positions matching TRBD2. This CDR3 spans 14 amino acids. V dropped 3 bases and J dropped 5; count of bases not matched to a gene: 2. The V gene's germline CDR1 is SGHTA and CDR2 FQGNSA. Here the CDR3 reads CASSLGLAQNIQYF. The CDR3 DNA sequence: TGTGCCAGCAGCTTGGGACTAGCTCAAAACATTCAGTACTTC.

This chain connects TRBV30 to TRBJ2-5; D unresolved. CDR1 and CDR2 from the germline V gene are GTSNPN and SVGIG (reference sequence). V was pared by 1 base and J by 4 bases, with 4 bases between. The CDR3 sequence is 11 residues long. The CDR3 spells CAWSARETQYF. The CDR3 nucleotides are TGTGCCTGGAGTGCTCGAGAGACCCAGTACTTC. Drawing the rest from reference TRBV30 and TRBJ2-5, the complete variable domain is SQTIHQWPATLVQPVGSPLSLECTVEGTSNPNLYWYRQAAGRGLQLLFYSVGIGQISSEVPQNLSASRPQDRQFILSSKKLLLSDSGFYLCAWSARETQYFGPGTRLLVL.

This chain connects TRBV5-4 to TRBJ2-7; D unresolved. Trimming took 1 base from V and 0 from J, leaving 8 bases between them. CDR1 is SGHNT, CDR2 YYREEE, per germline (reference sequence). The CDR3 totals 14 residues. For the CDR3, the DNA is TGTGCCAGCAGCTTGTCCCAGAACTCCTACGAGCAGTACTTC. It specifies CASSLSQNSYEQYF.

The V gene is TRBV7-2, the J gene TRBJ2-1; 10 nucleotides match TRBD2. The CDR3 loop spans 15 amino acids. Germline V gene data show CDR1 as SGHTA and CDR2 as FQGNSA. Trimming cost V 5 bases and J 9 bases; bases outside gene matches: 10. CDR3 coding DNA: TGTGCCAGCAGCCCATTAGCGGGAGGCGGGGTTGAGCAGTTCTTC. This codes for CASSPLAGGGVEQFF.

The genes are TRBV4-2 and TRBJ2-2, with D unresolved. Looked up from germline, CDR1 is LGHNA and CDR2 is YNFKEQ. Trimming removed 1 base at V and 6 bases at J, with 9 bases between. The CDR3 extends over 14 amino acids. CDR3 nucleotide sequence: TGTGCCAGCAGCCAAGCCGGGTCCGCCGGGGAGCTGTTTTTT. Amino acid sequence: CASSQAGSAGELFF.

This chain joins TRBV11-2 and TRBJ2-2, with 9 bases lining up with TRBD2. The germline gives CDR1 SGHAT, CDR2 FQNNGV. The V and J ends lost 5 bases and 3 bases, in that order; junction bases with no gene match: 4. The CDR3 is made up of 15 amino acids. CDR3 coding DNA: TGTGCCAGCAGCCTCGGGACTAGCTACACCGGGGAGCTGTTTTTT. This translates into CASSLGTSYTGELFF. The whole variable domain, filled in from reference TRBV11-2 and TRBJ2-2, reads EAGVAQSPRYKIIEKRQSVAFWCNPISGHATLYWYQQILGQGPKLLIQFQNNGVVDDSQLPKDRFSAERLKGVDSTLKIQPAKLEDSAVYLCASSLGTSYTGELFFGEGSRLTVL.

Written as DNA, the CDR3 is TGTGCCAGCAGCTTACAGGGAGCTAATGAAAAACTGTTTTTT. This codes for CASSLQGANEKLFF. V is TRBV5-5 and J is TRBJ1-4; weak D call: TRBD1 (6 bases). Trimming pared 2 bases from V and 3 bases from J, leaving 8 bases between. This CDR3 has 14 residues. Germline CDR1 and CDR2: SGHKS and YYEKEE (reference sequence).

The chain recombines TRBV5-3 with TRBJ1-6; D unresolved. TRBV5-3 is given ORF status, its function remaining uncertain. This CDR3 has 15 amino acids. Trimming left V 0 bases short and J 10 bases short, with 14 bases between. The CDR3 loop is CARSLGGEGKSPLHF. The CDR3 bases are TGTGCCAGAAGCTTGGGGGGAGAAGGGAAGTCACCCCTCCACTTT.

CDR3 bases: TGTGCCAGCGCAGGGGGAAACTATGGCTACACCTTC. Protein sequence: CASAGGNYGYTF. The V gene is TRBV6-1, the J gene TRBJ1-2; 7 bases are shared with TRBD1. The CDR3 contains 12 residues. Germline V lookup: CDR1 MNHNS, CDR2 SASEGT. V lost 8 bases to trimming and J lost 2 bases; unmatched junction nucleotides: 2.

J is TRBJ1-2 and V is TRBV11-2; TRBD1 agrees at 8 bases. This CDR3 is 16 amino acids long. The germline V gene encodes CDR1 SGHAT and CDR2 FQNNGV. With 6 bases clipped from V and 2 bases from J, the junction kept 11 bases outside the gene matches. The CDR3 coding sequence is TGTGCCAGCAGGAGTGGCGGCAGGGGGCGAAACTATGGCTACACCTTC. This gives the protein CASRSGGRGRNYGYTF.

This clone was counted between two and nine times. V usage is TRBV6-5 and J usage is TRBJ1-2; a possible D gene is TRBD1 (6 bases). Between the trimmed V and J ends, which lost 6 bases and 7 bases, there was a span of 12 bases. The CDR3 has 12 amino acids. Germline V CDR1 and CDR2: MNHEY, SVGAGI. The CDR3 loop is CASSPPGVGYTF. The CDR3 nucleotides are TGTGCCAGCAGCCCCCCAGGGGTTGGCTACACCTTC.

The gene calls are TRBV6-5 and TRBJ1-4, with D perhaps matching TRBD1 (5 bases). In germline, CDR1 is MNHEY, CDR2 SVGAGI. The CDR3 sequence is 15 residues long. V lost 0 bases to trimming and J lost 3 bases, with 8 bases between them. The CDR3, as DNA: TGTGCCAGCAGTTACTCCCTAGGGGCTAATGAAAAACTGTTTTTT. It yields the protein CASSYSLGANEKLFF.

The J gene is TRBJ1-1, the V gene TRBV5-1; 7 nucleotides align to TRBD1. This CDR3 contains 15 residues. CDR1 is SGHRS and CDR2 is YFSETQ in the germline V gene. The V and J ends lost 4 bases and 4 bases, in that order; junction bases with no gene match: 10. The CDR3 protein is CASSPGHRTGTEAFF. Written as DNA, the CDR3 is TGCGCCAGCAGCCCCGGCCATCGGACAGGCACTGAAGCTTTCTTT.

The V call is TRBV7-9, the J call TRBJ2-7; TRBD2 agrees at 11 bases. CDR3 length: 14 amino acids. J gave up 3 bases and V 7 bases, and 5 bases lay outside the gene matches. CDR1 and CDR2 from the germline V gene are SEHNR and FQNEAQ (reference sequence). The CDR3 DNA follows: TGTGCCAGCACTGAGGGGACTAGCGGCTACGAGCAGTACTTC. Its protein is CASTEGTSGYEQYF.

The CDR3 reads CASSAESGLGTDTQYF. The DNA for the CDR3 is TGTGCCAGCAGCGCCGAGAGTGGACTGGGCACAGATACGCAGTATTTT. The chain links TRBV9 to TRBJ2-3; the D gene is possibly TRBD2 (5 bases). This CDR3 has 16 amino acids. Germline V gene sequence: CDR1 SGDLS, CDR2 YYNGEE. V lost 3 bases and J 1 base, leaving 15 bases between the germline ends.